This T cell receptor beta chain was recorded in a study of CD8 T cells in Susac syndrome. Of note for this clonotype: The antigen is unknown.

RNA amounts of about 0.45 to 1 ug underwent reverse transcription with random hexamers. TCRdb used MiXCR to reprocess the immunoSEQ multiplex PCR reads, holding one entry per CDR3 protein. This table has some 300,000 distinct CDR3 sequences, about 91% appearing once. Study observations and caveats: The study admitted that it had a relatively small number of individuals in its TCR sequencing and HLA analysis.

Per the germline V gene, CDR1 is MGHRA and CDR2 is YSYEKL. V lost 1 base and J lost 4; bases outside the gene matches: 7. CDR3 length equals 17 residues. The clonotype comes from a human donor with multiple sclerosis. The sample comprised CD8+ T cells from PBMCs. This chain links TRBV4-1 with TRBJ2-3; TRBD2 matches 11 bases. CDR3 in DNA: TGCGCCAGCAGCCAAGTTTTCCTTAGCGGGGGGGCAGATACGCAGTATTTT. Its translation: CASSQVFLSGGADTQYF.